This paragraph reports one T cell receptor beta chain. This CDR3 region has 15 residues. V was pared by 3 bases and J by 2 bases, with 5 bases of the junction left unmatched. The germline gives CDR1 LGHNT, CDR2 FRNRAP. Measured with immunoSEQ multiplex PCR; TCRdb has only the in-frame clones, and not every one. The sample shows 68,000 or so clones, 90% to 95% of them seen only once. This entry belongs to a study of cytomegalovirus exposure and HLA in healthy donors. Source material: PBMCs. The genes are TRBV12-5 and TRBJ2-3, with 7 bases identical to TRBD2. This clonotype originated in a man aged 18 to 30 in good health and CMV-seronegative. As DNA, the CDR3 is TGTGCTAGTGGTTTTCTAGCGGCCTCCACAGATACGCAGTATTTT. It specifies CASGFLAASTDTQYF.